The source of this T cell receptor beta chain is a study of shared clonotypes between healthy human individuals (TCRdb year 2020). Broadly, across the study: A couple of women and a few men aged 18 to 49 years were included in the cohort. Per donor, leukapheresis produced somewhere between about 0.9 and 9.5 billion PBMCs. To increase sequencing depth and limit assay-specific biases, different laboratories used diverse techniques to prepare libraries and sequence TCR repertoires. For each donor, CD4 naive and CD4 memory were each given three plates, CD8 naive was given two plates, and CD8 memory was given one plate. To estimate repertoire size and how much clonotype sharing occurs between individuals, the study deeply sequenced the blood TCR repertoires of five healthy adults.

General study outcomes and caveats: Pairwise subsampling indicated that sequencing depth was expected to affect the degree of clonotype sharing among donors. Sampling was restricted to blood, and TCR repertoires in tissue are likely to differ from TCR repertoires in blood. When a few donors were compared, the shared fraction of clonotypes was about 5.2% for naive CD4, over 3% for naive CD8, about 2.5% for memory CD4, and approximately 0.4% for memory CD8. Higher generation probabilities were observed for clonotypes shared by all four sorted-subset donors than for non-shared clonotypes. Incomplete sequencing was indicated by rarefaction of sorted-subset datasets, despite the large sequencing depth. Naive subsets generally had larger estimated clonotype richness than memory subsets. The small number of donors limited the genetic and exposure-history diversity represented.

Using the deep immunoSEQ assay, TCR CDR3 regions were amplified from genomic DNA by multiplex PCR. Extracted genomic DNA from each cell subset was distributed evenly across all wells of several immunoSEQ 96-well plates, and each plate was treated as a replicate. Each replicate PCR for sorted subsets received around 210 ng genomic DNA, equal to about 29,000 T cell genomes. Purified libraries were quantified with a Qubit 3.0 fluorometer, sized on a Bioanalyzer 2100, and re-quantified with the KAPA Library Quantification kit. Each immunoSEQ 96-well plate was sequenced on its own single-read 150-cycle Illumina NextSeq 550 flow cell. The authors' analysis ran thus. Because the immunoSEQ output held only junctional sequences and lacked quality scores, the filtering could not match the filtering applied to full-length reads. To assign V/J genes and CDR3, sequences were annotated against IMGT germline references using PyIR, a Python wrapper for IgBLAST v1.9. Reads with weak V/J assignments (E-value above 1e-6), missing CDR3, stop codons, out-of-frame junctions, or ambiguous translated residues were removed. V3J clonotypes were defined as sequences sharing the same inferred V gene, J gene, and CDR3 amino acid sequence. Percentage overlap between repertoires was calculated by dividing the number of shared unique clonotypes by the size of the smaller repertoire. Repertoire richness was assessed with RTK rarefaction, the Chao1 estimator, and Recon v2.1 estimates of unobserved clonotypes. Generation probabilities were computed with OLGA for all TCRbeta clonotypes obtained by the gDNA method from a few donors. Not all clones reach the TCRdb copy of this immuneACCESS table, which keeps in-frame sequences only. Checked studies attribute under half of the gap to unresolved V genes and leave the rest unexplained. The DNA gave D and trimming, while V, J and clone size come from that table. Counted in this sample were roughly 1,100,000 clones; around 74% of them appeared once. The ten largest clones add up to 1.4% of the sample.

Donors were healthy HIV-negative adults with no recently reported acute infections or vaccinations. Every donor was a Caucasian adult residing in Nashville, Tennessee, USA. CD4+ T cells were enriched by magnetic negative selection, after which naive cells were positively selected on CD45RA and the negative fraction was taken as the memory subset. Blood was obtained by leukapheresis, after which PBMCs were separated by Ficoll-Histopaque density gradient centrifugation and cryopreserved in liquid nitrogen vapor phase. Purity and quantity of every magnetically sorted T cell population were checked by analytical flow cytometry. From each sorted fraction, genomic DNA was isolated and quantified by UV absorbance on a Nanodrop 2000c. Of note for this clone: No antigen is known for it. No base-level quality is on record; no much larger clone is a single base apart.

The sequenced sample was memory CD4+ T cells sorted from blood. This sample's cell subset or site label indicates: CD45RA-negative fraction. The clonotype comes from a man in his late teens or twenties in good health.

DNA sequence: TGTGCCAGCAGTGCTTTGGACTCACCCCTCCACTTT. The encoded protein is CASSALDSPLHF. The sequence joins TRBV25-1 to TRBJ1-6, with the identity of the D gene unclear. Reading the germline V gene gives CDR1 MGHDK and CDR2 SYGVNS. The junction carries 8 bases between V and J, which are trimmed by 4 bases and 10 bases respectively. The CDR3 has 12 amino acids, counting the end cysteine and phenylalanine. The entry retains the CDR3 DNA only, 36 bases that are in frame from base 1.